The source of this T cell receptor beta chain is a study of T cell responses to AZD1222 COVID-19 vaccine. As for this clone: Its specificity is not known.

Sequencing used immunoSEQ multiplex PCR; TCRdb keeps in-frame clones, though not all of them. In the table there are 100,000 to 150,000 clones, approximately 90% of which are singletons. Study-level results: When two AZD1222 doses had been given, Spike-specific TCR breadth and depth rose. Dominant at 160-218 and 743-854, vaccine-associated CD4 TCRs also spanned spike. Seropositive at baseline were only a handful of AZD1222 recipients.

Germline CDR1 is SGHKS and CDR2 is YYEKEE (reference sequence). CDR3 length: 15 amino acids. V lost 3 bases, J lost 3 bases, and 7 bases stayed unmatched. V gene TRBV5-5 combines with J gene TRBJ2-7; TRBD1 matches 9 bases. Sample: peripheral blood, taken on day 0 of MenACWY control vaccination. The source is an adult in good health. CDR3 amino acids: CASSSVGTGIYEQYF. In nucleotides, the CDR3 is TGTGCCAGCAGCTCGGTGGGGACAGGGATCTACGAGCAGTACTTC.